This TCR beta chain comes out of a study of blood T cell repertoires in COVID-19. On the study more broadly: Italy, Spain and the United States were the sources of the convalescent and acute COVID-19 samples.

There are 15 residues in the CDR3. V dropped 8 bases and J dropped 2 bases, with 16 bases sitting between them. Germline CDR1 reads SNHLY; CDR2 reads FYNNEI. Original methodology: Amplification from reference gene primers served as the basis for estimated nucleated cell counts. Method: immunoSEQ multiplex PCR; TCRdb's copy keeps in-frame clones and lacks some. V, J and clone size derive from that table, while D and trimming were established from the DNA sequence. This sample has some 150,000 clones, with about 76% found just once. The chain carries TRBV2 and TRBJ1-5; possibly TRBD1 for D (6 bases). Sequencing was done on a sample of peripheral blood. This clonotype originated in a woman aged 55-70 years with active or convalescent COVID-19. CDR3 residues: CASSQAGAGNQPQHF. Written as DNA, the CDR3 is TGTGCCAGCTCGCAGGCAGGGGCCGGCAATCAGCCCCAGCATTTT. Full variable domain (remainder filled in from reference TRBV2 and TRBJ1-5): EPEVTQTPSHQVTQMGQEVILRCVPISNHLYFYWYRQILGQKVEFLVSFYNNEISEKSEIFDDQFSVERPDGSNFTLKIRSTKLEDSAMYFCASSQAGAGNQPQHFGDGTRLSIL.